These 15 T cell receptor beta chains were sequenced from one sample in a study of vaccination and CD4 T cells after COVID-19. Time point given: late sampling 161 to 241 days after vaccination in three convalescent patients. In TCRdb, the PCR reads were re-called with MiXCR into one record per CDR3 protein. The table lists approximately 30,000 distinct CDR3 sequences, around 50% of them singletons. The sequencing used CD4+ T cells from blood, collected about 7 months after SARS-CoV-2 vaccination. The receptors derive from a human donor who had recovered from COVID-19.

The chain links TRBV7-6 to TRBJ2-5; 10 bases are a match to TRBD1. The germline CDR1 and CDR2 sequences are SGHVS and FNYEAQ. V lost 5 bases, J lost 3 bases, and 6 bases stayed unmatched. The CDR3 spans 15 residues. The CDR3, as DNA: TGTGCCAGCAGCCAAACCGGGACAGGGGAAGAGACCCAGTACTTC. This encodes CASSQTGTGEETQYF.

The chain combines TRBV27 with TRBJ2-7, with TRBD1 as a possible D gene (6 bases). Per the germline V gene, CDR1 is MNHEY and CDR2 is SMNVEV (reference sequence). The CDR3 is made up of 15 amino acids. V dropped 6 bases and J dropped 2 bases, with 17 bases sitting between them. The CDR3 protein is CASSLMFAGAYEQYF. CDR3 in DNA: TGTGCCAGCAGCCTAATGTTTGCAGGGGCCTACGAGCAGTACTTC.

The genes are TRBV20-1 and TRBJ2-1; D gene ambiguous. The CDR3 has 13 amino acids. Germline CDR1 DFQATT, CDR2 SNEGSKA (reference sequence). Trimming shortened V by 0 bases and J by 8 bases, and 11 bases separated the two germline ends. The CDR3 sequence is CSARDLVVDEQFF. CDR3 coding DNA: TGCAGTGCTAGAGACTTAGTTGTCGATGAGCAGTTCTTC.

The CDR3 sequence is CASSGLPGQGGGYTF. The CDR3 coding sequence is TGTGCCAGCAGCGGTCTACCGGGACAGGGTGGTGGCTACACCTTC. The J gene is TRBJ1-2, the V gene TRBV7-9; 9 bases are shared with TRBD1. Germline CDR1 reads SEHNR; CDR2 reads FQNEAQ (reference sequence). V dropped 5 bases and J dropped 7; count of bases not matched to a gene: 11. The CDR3 length is 15 residues. The entire variable domain, with the rest obtained from reference TRBV7-9 and TRBJ1-2, is as follows: DTGVSQNPRHKITKRGQNVTFRCDPISEHNRLYWYRQTLGQGPEFLTYFQNEAQLEKSRLLSDRFSAERPKGSFSTLEIQRTEQGDSAMYLCASSGLPGQGGGYTFGSGTRLTVV.

The chain links TRBV7-2 to TRBJ2-2; tentatively, D is TRBD1 (6 bases). The germline V gene has CDR1 SGHTA and CDR2 FQGNSA. CDR3 length: 14 residues. V lost 5 bases and J 3 bases, leaving 10 bases between the germline ends. The CDR3 DNA reads TGTGCCAGCAGCGCCGGACAGTACACCGGGGAGCTGTTTTTT. As protein: CASSAGQYTGELFF.

The J gene is TRBJ2-7, the V gene TRBV5-1; D may be TRBD2 (6 bases). Trimming cost V 4 bases and J 2 bases, with 16 bases left between them. The CDR3 is 15 residues long. Germline loops: CDR1 SGHRS, CDR2 YFSETQ. The CDR3 DNA reads TGCGCCAGCAGCCCTTCGGGGGAAGAGGCCTACGAGCAGTACTTC. This sequence encodes CASSPSGEEAYEQYF.

The V and J genes are TRBV7-8 and TRBJ2-3, with a possible D match to TRBD1 (6 bases). The CDR3 consists of 15 residues. Trimming took off 4 bases at V and 3 bases at J, with 14 bases between the two ends. Germline V gene sequence: CDR1 SGHVS, CDR2 FQNEAQ. CDR3 in amino acids: CASSYGQRLTDTQYF. As DNA, the CDR3 is TGTGCCAGCAGCTACGGACAGAGACTTACAGATACGCAGTATTTT.

This clonotype appeared a few times. J is TRBJ2-7 and V is TRBV19, with D perhaps matching TRBD2 (5 bases). The ends were cut back, 8 bases at V and 2 bases at J, with 13 bases in the middle. Germline V lookup: CDR1 LNHDA, CDR2 SQIVND (reference sequence). The CDR3 runs to 13 residues. The CDR3 here is CASGLDETYEQYF. The DNA for the CDR3 is TGTGCCAGTGGACTGGACGAAACCTACGAGCAGTACTTC. Full variable domain (rest looked up from reference TRBV19 and TRBJ2-7): DGGITQSPKYLFRKEGQNVTLSCEQNLNHDAMYWYRQDPGQGLRLIYYSQIVNDFQKGDIAEGYSVSREKKESFPLTVTSAQKNPTAFYLCASGLDETYEQYFGPGTRLTVT.

This rearrangement joins TRBV7-9 to TRBJ2-1, with D possibly TRBD2 on 6 matching bases. The V and J ends lost 3 bases and 6 bases respectively, with 12 bases between them. CDR1 and CDR2 from the germline V gene are SEHNR and FQNEAQ (reference sequence). The CDR3 has 14 residues. The CDR3 sequence is CASSLGGGFNEQFF. The CDR3 nucleotides are TGTGCCAGCAGCTTGGGAGGAGGTTTCAATGAGCAGTTCTTC.

The V and J genes are TRBV28 and TRBJ2-2, with TRBD2 matching 8 bases. The junction had 7 bases not matched to a gene; V was cut back by 3 bases and J by 1 base. This CDR3 spans 17 amino acids. The germline CDR1 and CDR2 sequences are MDHEN and SYDVKM. Here the CDR3 DNA reads TGTGCCAGCAGTTTTACGGGTCTAGCGGGGAACACCGGGGAGCTGTTTTTT. It specifies CASSFTGLAGNTGELFF. Full variable domain (rest looked up from reference TRBV28 and TRBJ2-2): DVKVTQSSRYLVKRTGEKVFLECVQDMDHENMFWYRQDPGLGLRLIYFSYDVKMKEKGDIPEGYSVSREKKERFSLILESASTNQTSMYLCASSFTGLAGNTGELFFGEGSRLTVL.

The chain links TRBV27 to TRBJ1-1; D ambiguous. The V and J ends lost 7 bases and 7 bases respectively, with 13 bases between them. Germline V gene sequence: CDR1 MNHEY, CDR2 SMNVEV (reference sequence). This CDR3 comprises 12 residues. CDR3 loop: CASISARDEAFF. The CDR3 nucleotides are TGTGCCAGCATCTCGGCCCGGGATGAAGCTTTCTTT.

This clonotype was detected once. This chain links TRBV7-9 with TRBJ2-3; D is unclear. Looked up from germline, CDR1 is SEHNR and CDR2 is FQNEAQ (reference sequence). CDR3 length equals 12 residues. V dropped 2 bases and J dropped 4 bases, with 4 bases sitting between them. CDR3 DNA sequence: TGTGCCAGCAGCTTAACCGCAGATACGCAGTATTTT. This codes for CASSLTADTQYF.

This sequence joins TRBV19 and TRBJ1-1; no clear D gene. Trimming shortened V by 5 bases and J by 1 base, and 8 bases separated the two germline ends. Germline CDR1 LNHDA, CDR2 SQIVND (reference sequence). This CDR3 spans 13 amino acids. CDR3 protein: CASSASGNTEAFF. The CDR3 DNA reads as TGTGCCAGTAGTGCGTCAGGGAACACTGAAGCTTTCTTT. Full variable domain (rest looked up from reference TRBV19 and TRBJ1-1): DGGITQSPKYLFRKEGQNVTLSCEQNLNHDAMYWYRQDPGQGLRLIYYSQIVNDFQKGDIAEGYSVSREKKESFPLTVTSAQKNPTAFYLCASSASGNTEAFFGQGTRLTVV.

This clonotype was seen only once. This rearrangement joins TRBV20-1 to TRBJ2-5; D unclear. CDR3 size: 10 residues. Per germline, CDR1 DFQATT and CDR2 SNEGSKA (reference sequence). This CDR3 is CFRTQETQYF. The CDR3 bases are TGCTTCAGGACCCAAGAGACCCAGTACTTC.

There are a few counts of this clonotype. The chain employs TRBV5-4 and TRBJ2-5; TRBD1 agrees at 10 bases. Germline-derived CDR1 and CDR2 are SGHNT and YYREEE (reference sequence). V dropped 4 bases and J dropped 4; count of bases not matched to a gene: 7. The CDR3 extends over 15 amino acids. CDR3 nucleotides: TGTGCCAGCAGCACGCGGGACAGGGGAGGAGAGACCCAGTACTTC. Its protein product is CASSTRDRGGETQYF.